This is a list of T cell receptor beta chains from one sample in a study of T cell responses to AZD1222 COVID-19 vaccine. Using immunoSEQ multiplex PCR, the repertoire was profiled, and TCRdb retains in-frame clones only, with some absent. Counted here are under 200,000 clones, approximately 95% occurring once; the ten biggest clones make up about 3.9%. The material was peripheral blood, obtained on day 0 of AZD1222 vaccination. The receptors originated from an adult in good health. Each CDR3 is given with its conserved first and last residue. Rows give clone size only sometimes, using once, few, many, or a class for an expanded clone.

j_call | v_call | clone_size | cdr3_aa
TRBJ1-3 | TRBV5-4 | . | CASSRAGSGFSGNTIYF
TRBJ2-2 | TRBV11-2 | . | CASSPLLGTGAGELFF
TRBJ1-2 | TRBV18 | few | CASSREQGGYYGYTF
TRBJ1-3 | TRBV6-5 | . | CASSTGGNSGNTIYF
TRBJ1-2 | TRBV5-5 | . | CASSPLGGQGWSYGYTF
TRBJ1-1 | TRBV7-8 | once | CASRYQLNTEAFF
TRBJ1-5 | TRBV6-2/TRBV6-3 | . | CASSPDRYQPQHF
TRBJ2-4 | TRBV25-1 | . | CASTGKRDIQYF
TRBJ2-6 | TRBV10-1 | . | CASSSGQGFSGANVLTF
TRBJ1-2 | TRBV6-5 | . | CASSPGTDYGYTF
TRBJ1-2 | TRBV5-1 | . | CASSLGQNYGYTF
TRBJ2-7 | TRBV14 | . | CASSQPGTQYEQYF
TRBJ1-1 | TRBV7-9 | . | CASSLEGRIYTEAFF
TRBJ1-5 | TRBV4-1 | . | CASSQDPDNQPQHF
TRBJ2-1 | TRBV19 | . | CASSPETPGGDNEQFF
TRBJ2-5 | TRBV11-3 | . | CASSLDDGTQYF
TRBJ2-2 | TRBV6-1 | . | CASSESYEQTYTGELFF
TRBJ1-4 | TRBV19 | . | CASSPQALATNEKLFF
TRBJ2-7 | TRBV14 | . | CASSQDRIAGAAYEQYF
TRBJ1-1 | TRBV6-1 | . | CASSETKILSEAFF
TRBJ2-1 | TRBV7-8 | . | CASSITGTSHNEQFF
TRBJ1-1 | TRBV5-1 | . | CASSPGQGDGTEAFF
TRBJ2-3 | TRBV15 | . | CATSRDGGTGTDTQYF
TRBJ1-1 | TRBV4-2 | . | CASSPRQGAAEAFF
TRBJ2-5 | TRBV12-3/TRBV12-4 | once | CASSLGRGVTQYF
TRBJ1-3 | TRBV5-6 | few | CASSGDSSGNTIYF
TRBJ1-4 | TRBV5-4 | . | CASGPKGAGQPEKLFF
TRBJ2-5 | TRBV4-1 | . | CASSQDRWGGNEETQYF
TRBJ1-2 | TRBV6-5 | . | CASSYSSPLSDGYTF
TRBJ2-7 | TRBV29-1 | . | CSVEGRGGQSEQYF
TRBJ1-5 | TRBV30 | . | CAWSNRVGPQHF
TRBJ2-7 | TRBV7-9 | . | CASSSGQGTRYEQYF
TRBJ1-2 | TRBV11-2 | . | CASSVDRVGYYGYTF
TRBJ2-1 | TRBV7-8 | . | CASSFGVGGYNEQFF
TRBJ2-6 | TRBV18 | . | CASSPGQGSGANVLTF
TRBJ2-7 | TRBV6-2/TRBV6-3 | once | CASSYAGDRDEQYF
TRBJ2-7 | TRBV5-8 | . | CASSLAVGVFEQYF
TRBJ1-1 | TRBV5-1 | . | CASSLGTSEAFF
TRBJ1-2 | TRBV15 | . | CATSHRGSYGYTF
TRBJ2-1 | TRBV18 | . | CASSPPADSYNEQFF
TRBJ1-5 | TRBV7-6 | . | CASSLAARGGNQPQHF
TRBJ1-1 | TRBV5-5 | . | CASSKTLGHMNTEAFF
TRBJ2-3 | TRBV6-5 | . | CASIGTGYTDTQYF
TRBJ1-1 | TRBV15 | . | CATSRGTGVVEAFF
TRBJ2-1 | TRBV10-1 | . | CASSSSIAGEQFF
TRBJ1-6 | TRBV27 | . | CASSPGQGGYNSPLHF
TRBJ1-2 | TRBV3-1/TRBV3-2 | few | CASSQIVDSYGYTF
TRBJ1-2 | TRBV24-1 | once | CATSDQDNGYTF
TRBJ1-1 | TRBV5-5 | . | CASSALSSGNTEAFF
TRBJ2-1 | TRBV2 | . | CASSEFLRDRTTDSYNEQFF